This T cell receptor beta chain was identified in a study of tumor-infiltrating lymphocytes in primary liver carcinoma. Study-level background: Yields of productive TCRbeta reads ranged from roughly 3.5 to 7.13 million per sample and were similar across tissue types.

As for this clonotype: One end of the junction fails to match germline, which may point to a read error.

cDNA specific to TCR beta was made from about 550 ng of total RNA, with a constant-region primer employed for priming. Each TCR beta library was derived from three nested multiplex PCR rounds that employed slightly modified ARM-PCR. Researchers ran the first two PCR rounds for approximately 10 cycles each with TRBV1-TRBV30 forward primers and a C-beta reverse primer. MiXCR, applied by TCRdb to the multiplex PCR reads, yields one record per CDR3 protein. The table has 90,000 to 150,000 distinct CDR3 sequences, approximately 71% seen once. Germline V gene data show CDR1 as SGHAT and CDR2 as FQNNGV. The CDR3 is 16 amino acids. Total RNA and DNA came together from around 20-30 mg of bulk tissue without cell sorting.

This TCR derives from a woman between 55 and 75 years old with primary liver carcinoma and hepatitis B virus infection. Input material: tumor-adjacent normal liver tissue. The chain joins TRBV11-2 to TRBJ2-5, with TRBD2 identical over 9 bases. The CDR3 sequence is CASSYSRDSGRETQPF. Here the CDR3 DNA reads TGTGCCAGCAGCTACTCCCGTGATAGCGGGAGAGAGACCCAGCCCTTC.